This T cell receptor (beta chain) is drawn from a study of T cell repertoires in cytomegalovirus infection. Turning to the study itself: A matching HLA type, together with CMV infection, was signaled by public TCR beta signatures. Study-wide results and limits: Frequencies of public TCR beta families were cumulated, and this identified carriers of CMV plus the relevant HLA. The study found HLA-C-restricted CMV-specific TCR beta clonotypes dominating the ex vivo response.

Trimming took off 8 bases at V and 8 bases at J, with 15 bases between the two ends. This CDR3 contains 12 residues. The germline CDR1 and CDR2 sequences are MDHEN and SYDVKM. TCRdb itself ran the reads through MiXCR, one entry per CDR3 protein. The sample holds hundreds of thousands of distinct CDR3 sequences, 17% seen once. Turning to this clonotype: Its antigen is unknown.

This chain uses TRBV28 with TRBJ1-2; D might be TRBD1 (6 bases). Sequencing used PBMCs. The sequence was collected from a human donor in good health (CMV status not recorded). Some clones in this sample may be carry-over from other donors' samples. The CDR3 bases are TGTGCCAGCGATAGAGGGGGGGAAGGCTACACCTTC. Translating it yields CASDRGGEGYTF.